Sequencing of this T cell receptor (beta chain) was carried out in a study of blood T cell repertoires in COVID-19. Overall study context: COVID-19 samples, acute and convalescent, were from the United States, Italy and Spain. From T cells, B-cell-depleted T cells, or PBMCs came the material, which was cDNA or gDNA.

In its sample, this clone was seen once. V was clipped by 5 bases and J by 4 bases; unmatched bases: 2. CDR3 length: 14 amino acids. Germline V gives CDR1 LNHDA, CDR2 SQIVND (reference sequence). Authors' processing steps: Reference gene primer amplification yielded estimated nucleated cell counts. The protocol was immunoSEQ multiplex PCR, while the TCRdb copy is restricted to in-frame clones and leaves out a portion. The V and J calls and clone size are taken from that table; D and trimming were inferred from the DNA. The sample yields fewer than 250,000 clones, 80% to 90% seen once. The origin of this receptor is a woman aged 40 to 49 with active or convalescent COVID-19. The rearrangement uses TRBV19 and TRBJ2-5; TRBD1 agrees at 12 bases. Sequenced material: peripheral blood. Written as DNA, the CDR3 is TGTGCCAGTAGTGGGGACAGGGGGCGAGAGACCCAGTACTTC. It codes for CASSGDRGRETQYF.